The present T cell receptor beta chain was sequenced within a study of blood T cells in healthy people across ages. Study-level results: Unsorted PBMC material precluded a definitive naive versus antigen-experienced comparison. Versus aged donors, long-lived donors had higher diversity and more naive CD4+ cells. Any changes in expanded clonotypes were possibly confounded, as donor CMV status remained unknown.

This clonotype turned up a few times. Its antigen is currently unknown. The germline CDR1 and CDR2 sequences are SGHAT and FQNNGV. CDR3 length: 11 amino acids. V was trimmed by 7 bases and J by 10 bases, leaving 11 bases between them. A second PCR, run for roughly 6 to 11 cycles, used a sample-barcoded 5' primer plus a J-beta primer mix. The yield of each sample was at least 2.5 million CDR3-containing paired-end reads. TCRdb re-called the 5' RACE reads with MiXCR, one entry per CDR3 protein. The data contain some 1.4 million distinct CDR3 sequences, roughly 45% of them singletons. The genes are TRBV11-2 and TRBJ2-1, with a possible D match to TRBD2 (5 bases). This clonotype was sampled from a woman younger than 35 in good health. The sample consisted of blood. This CDR3 reads CASTSSGEQFF. The CDR3 DNA sequence: TGTGCCAGCACCTCAAGCGGCGAGCAGTTCTTC.